Below, 13 T cell receptor beta chains from the same sample are listed, as sequenced in a study of T cell responses to AZD1222 COVID-19 vaccine. The table came from immunoSEQ multiplex PCR; TCRdb's copy has only in-frame clones and leaves some out. The table records over 110,000 clones, approximately 90% of them present only once. The sequenced sample was peripheral blood, obtained on day 0 of AZD1222 vaccination. All receptors derive from an adult in good health.

This chain connects TRBV30 to TRBJ2-7, with D possibly matching TRBD1 (5 bases). Deletions cut 5 bases from V and 2 bases from J, with 10 bases between. Per the germline V gene, CDR1 is GTSNPN and CDR2 is SVGIG (reference sequence). The CDR3 covers 12 residues. Here the CDR3 reads CAWADITYEQYF. CDR3 bases: TGTGCCTGGGCGGACATTACCTACGAGCAGTACTTC.

The genes are TRBV6-4 and TRBJ2-1; 10 bases line up with TRBD2. With V trimmed by 6 bases and J by 0 bases, 2 bases remained unmatched. The CDR3 has 15 residues. Germline V gene sequence: CDR1 MRHNA, CDR2 SNTAGT. CDR3 DNA: TGTGCCAGCAGCCCTAGCGGGAGCTCCTACAATGAGCAGTTCTTC. Translating gives CASSPSGSSYNEQFF.

This clone was counted between two and nine times. The chain combines TRBV3-1 (or the pseudogene TRBV3-2) with TRBJ2-1; tentative D call: TRBD2 (5 bases). The CDR3 is made up of 14 amino acids. Trimming cost V 3 bases and J 1 base, with 7 bases left between them. Germline assignment: CDR1 LGHDT and CDR2 YNNKEL (reference sequence). The CDR3 spells CASSHSGSYNEQFF. CDR3 in DNA: TGTGCCAGCAGCCACAGCGGATCCTACAATGAGCAGTTCTTC.

This clone appeared once. The rearrangement uses TRBV28 and TRBJ2-7; 7 bases line up with TRBD2. V was pared by 5 bases and J by 5 bases, with 9 bases of the junction left unmatched. The CDR3 spans 14 residues. Looked up from germline, CDR1 is MDHEN and CDR2 is SYDVKM. The CDR3 loop is CASSPPAGANEQYF. The CDR3 DNA sequence: TGTGCCAGCAGTCCCCCCGCGGGAGCCAACGAGCAGTACTTC.

CDR3 protein: CASSSGQANQPQHF. In nucleotides, the CDR3 is TGTGCCAGCAGCTCGGGACAGGCGAATCAGCCCCAGCATTTT. The chain has TRBV9 and TRBJ1-5; 8 bases match TRBD1. The J segment lost 4 bases and the V segment lost 4 bases, leaving 4 bases of the junction unmatched. From germline, CDR1 is SGDLS and CDR2 YYNGEE. The CDR3 covers 14 residues.

The chain carries TRBV13 and TRBJ1-6; 7 bases match TRBD1. The germline gives CDR1 PRHDT, CDR2 FYEKMQ (reference sequence). This CDR3 comprises 14 residues. V shed 8 bases and J 7 bases; nucleotides not matched to a gene: 8. The CDR3 protein is CASVRGQQNSPLHF. DNA for the CDR3: TGTGCCAGCGTCAGGGGACAGCAAAATTCACCCCTCCACTTT.

This clone appeared a single time. The chain carries TRBV12-3 or TRBV12-4 and TRBJ1-1; D is possibly TRBD1 (5 bases). CDR3 length: 13 residues. The ends were cut back, 6 bases at V and 5 bases at J, with 13 bases in the middle. The CDR3 bases are TGTGCCAGCAGGATAGACAGAGGGACTGAAGCTTTCTTT. Amino acids: CASRIDRGTEAFF.

The chain couples TRBV18 to TRBJ1-2; D gene uncertain. Per the germline V gene, CDR1 is KGHSH and CDR2 is LQKENI. The CDR3 extends over 13 amino acids. The ends were cut back, 5 bases at V and 3 bases at J, with 10 bases in the middle. The CDR3 DNA sequence: TGTGCCAGCTCAGGGAGGGAGGACTATGGCTACACCTTC. It specifies CASSGREDYGYTF. Full variable domain (outside the CDR3, taken from reference TRBV18 and TRBJ1-2): NAGVMQNPRHLVRRRGQEARLRCSPMKGHSHVYWYRQLPEEGLKFMVYLQKENIIDESGMPKERFSAEFPKEGPSILRIQQVVRGDSAAYFCASSGREDYGYTFGSGTRLTVV.

The chain employs TRBV6-1 and TRBJ1-4, with D uncertain. Deletions cut 3 bases from V and 0 bases from J, with 8 bases between. This CDR3 comprises 15 residues. Germline CDR1 MNHNS, CDR2 SASEGT. This chain's CDR3 is CASSDRGTTNEKLFF. The CDR3 nucleotides read TGTGCCAGCAGTGATCGTGGTACAACTAATGAAAAACTGTTTTTT.

The chain has TRBV7-2 and TRBJ2-1, with 8 positions matching TRBD2. Trimming cost V 5 bases and J 7 bases; bases outside gene matches: 7. There are 14 residues in the CDR3. Germline-derived CDR1 and CDR2 are SGHTA and FQGNSA. CDR3 loop: CASSGSGGSNEQFF. In DNA, the CDR3 is TGTGCCAGCAGCGGAAGCGGGGGTTCGAATGAGCAGTTCTTC.

In its sample, this clone was seen once. This chain joins TRBV10-3 and TRBJ2-5; tentative D call: TRBD2 (6 bases). Germline CDR1 ENHRY, CDR2 SYGVKD. The CDR3 loop spans 15 amino acids. V lost 2 bases and J 2 bases, leaving 12 bases between the germline ends. The DNA of the CDR3 is TGTGCCATCAGTGAGGGTCCGCGGGGACAAGAGACCCAGTACTTC. Translating it yields CAISEGPRGQETQYF.

This chain links TRBV5-5 with TRBJ2-3; D is undetermined. Germline loops: CDR1 SGHKS, CDR2 YYEKEE (reference sequence). There are 14 residues in the CDR3. Trimming took off 2 bases at V and 6 bases at J, with 13 bases between the two ends. CDR3 region: CASSLVYYGDTQYF. CDR3 coding DNA: TGTGCCAGCAGCTTAGTCTACTATGGGGATACGCAGTATTTT.

J is TRBJ1-4 and V is TRBV6-5; possibly TRBD1 for D (6 bases). Trimming shortened V by 10 bases and J by 5 bases, and 20 bases separated the two germline ends. The CDR3 is made up of 15 amino acids. CDR1 is MNHEY, CDR2 SVGAGI, per germline. The CDR3 loop is CATSPLYRVNEKLFF. In DNA form, the CDR3 reads TGTGCCACGTCACCCCTCTACAGGGTGAATGAAAAACTGTTTTTT.